In this sample, the clone carrying this T cell receptor (beta chain) turned up many times. Its specificity is not known. The germline V gene has CDR1 SGHAT and CDR2 FQNNGV. With V trimmed by 7 bases and J by 2 bases, 13 bases remained unmatched. This CDR3 is built from 17 residues. This sample is part of a study of regulatory T cells in long-lasting Graves disease. Study results and limitations: Since the sample size was small, accuracy may have been reduced. There was favoring of TRBV28, TRBJ1-2 and TRBJ2-5 in persistent disease.

The sample's time point: newly diagnosed GD, antithyroid drugs for less than 3 months. PBMCs were the source of the RNA used for TCR sequencing. Patients came from an endocrinology department in Xi'an, China. Libraries of TCR beta came from iRepertoire HTBI primers plus Arm-PCR of CDR3 regions. One entry per CDR3 protein results from TCRdb running MiXCR on the multiplex PCR reads. This table has around 500,000 distinct CDR3 sequences, about 13% appearing once. These data were also reused for a study on T cells in Graves' hyperthyroidism and ophthalmopathy. That report adds: Most thyroid clonotypes expanded above 0.001 were also detected in blood.

Sample: peripheral blood mononuclear cells (PBMCs), taken at new diagnosis, from a patient treated with antithyroid drugs. The J gene is TRBJ2-1, the V gene TRBV11-2, with 8 positions matching TRBD1. The receptor was derived from a man in his thirties or forties with Graves disease. CDR3 region: CASTRTGLPSAYNEQFF. As DNA, the CDR3 is TGTGCCAGCACAAGGACAGGGTTACCAAGCGCCTACAATGAGCAGTTCTTC.